These 27 T cell receptor beta chains originate from one sample sequenced in a study of blood T cell repertoires in COVID-19. Only in-frame clones appear in the TCRdb table, and some are missing; sequencing was by immunoSEQ multiplex PCR. This repertoire shows about 250,000 clones, 85% to 90% found once; its top ten account for under 2%. Sequencing used PBMCs or T cells enriched from blood (not recorded which). These receptors were obtained from a man in his forties or fifties who had recovered from COVID-19.

The chain couples TRBV5-5 to TRBJ2-3; 11 bases fit TRBD2. CDR1 and CDR2 from the germline V gene are SGHKS and YYEKEE (reference sequence). Trimming at V came to 0 bases and at J to 3 bases, leaving 0 bases not matched to a gene. This CDR3 has 15 residues. The CDR3 region is CASSLASGGTDTQYF. The CDR3, as DNA: TGTGCCAGCAGCTTGGCTAGCGGGGGGACAGATACGCAGTATTTT. Full variable domain (remainder filled in from reference TRBV5-5 and TRBJ2-3): DAGVTQSPTHLIKTRGQQVTLRCSPISGHKSVSWYQQVLGQGPQFIFQYYEKEERGRGNFPDRFSARQFPNYSSELNVNALLLGDSALYLCASSLASGGTDTQYFGPGTRLTVL.

This clone came up once. The V and J genes are TRBV7-3 and TRBJ1-1, with 8 bases that match TRBD1. This CDR3 contains 15 residues. Germline CDR1 SGHTA, CDR2 FQGTGA. V lost 5 bases, J lost 6 bases, and 11 bases stayed unmatched. The CDR3 DNA is TGTGCCAGCAGCCCCGGACAGGGATCGGGGGCTGAAGCTTTCTTT. Its translation: CASSPGQGSGAEAFF.

The CDR3 nucleotides are TGTGCCAGCAGCAAACCGGGACAGGGGGCCTACGAGCAGTACTTC. Its translation: CASSKPGQGAYEQYF. The chain couples TRBV6-5 to TRBJ2-7; TRBD1 aligns across 11 bases. Unmatched junction bases numbered 6, after V lost 6 bases and J lost 2 bases. The CDR3 consists of 15 residues. The V gene's germline CDR1 is MNHEY and CDR2 SVGAGI.

The chain is built from TRBV12-3 or TRBV12-4 and TRBJ2-1, with D perhaps matching TRBD2 (6 bases). V was trimmed by 5 bases and J by 7 bases, leaving 12 bases between them. The CDR3 has 13 amino acids. The CDR3 nucleotides are TGTGCCAGCAGTCTCGGGACTTTTAATGAGCAGTTCTTC. Translation: CASSLGTFNEQFF.

This clone was recorded a few times. This sequence joins TRBV21-1 and TRBJ1-5. TRBV21-1 is an annotated pseudogene. This CDR3 comprises 17 residues. The CDR3 protein is CASLTRCGGAFYQPQHF. In DNA form, the CDR3 reads TGTGCCAGCCTGACACGATGCGGGGGGGCTTTCTATCAGCCCCAGCATTTT.

The chain uses TRBV15 and TRBJ2-1, with 9 bases aligning to TRBD1. Losses at the gene ends were 0 bases for V and 9 bases for J; bases not matched to a gene: 3. The CDR3 totals 14 residues. CDR1 is LNHNV and CDR2 is YYDKDF in the germline V gene (reference sequence). CDR3: CATSRDTGGSEQFF. The CDR3 coding sequence is TGTGCCACCAGCAGAGATACAGGGGGCTCTGAGCAGTTCTTC. The variable domain in full, with the rest retrieved from reference TRBV15 and TRBJ2-1, is DAMVIQNPRYQVTQFGKPVTLSCSQTLNHNVMYWYQQKSSQAPKLLFHYYDKDFNNEADTPDNFQSRRPNTSFCFLDIRSPGLGDTAMYLCATSRDTGGSEQFFGPGTRLTVL.

J is TRBJ1-1 and V is TRBV5-5; 8 bases are a match to TRBD1. The germline V gene has CDR1 SGHKS and CDR2 YYEKEE (reference sequence). This CDR3 contains 14 residues. Trimming cost V 6 bases and J 1 base; bases outside gene matches: 5. CDR3 residues: CASNKQGGNTEAFF. In DNA form, the CDR3 reads TGTGCCAGCAACAAACAGGGGGGGAACACTGAAGCTTTCTTT. The full variable domain, its missing parts supplied by reference TRBV5-5 and TRBJ1-1, is DAGVTQSPTHLIKTRGQQVTLRCSPISGHKSVSWYQQVLGQGPQFIFQYYEKEERGRGNFPDRFSARQFPNYSSELNVNALLLGDSALYLCASNKQGGNTEAFFGQGTRLTVV.

The chain links TRBV12-3 or TRBV12-4 to TRBJ1-5, with D perhaps matching TRBD1 (5 bases). V dropped 7 bases and J dropped 4 bases, with 11 bases sitting between them. The CDR3 covers 13 residues. This chain's CDR3 is CASTGHWNQPQHF. Written as DNA, the CDR3 is TGTGCCAGCACCGGACATTGGAATCAGCCCCAGCATTTT.

This chain uses TRBV6-6 with TRBJ1-2; D is ambiguous. CDR1 and CDR2 from the germline V gene are MNHNY and SVGAGI (reference sequence). V was trimmed by 5 bases and J by 8 bases, leaving 12 bases between them. CDR3 length: 12 amino acids. CDR3 residues: CASSPPEGGYTF. DNA for the CDR3: TGTGCCAGCAGTCCACCAGAGGGCGGCTACACCTTC.

CDR3 sequence (DNA): TGCAGCGTGCGCCCCGGGACAGGGGGCTCCTACGAGCAGTACTTC. Translating it yields CSVRPGTGGSYEQYF. The gene calls are TRBV29-1 and TRBJ2-7; 11 bases agree with TRBD1. Trimming took 6 bases from V and 0 from J; bases not matched to a gene: 7. CDR1 SQVTM and CDR2 ANQGSEA come from the germline V gene. CDR3 size: 15 residues.

The rearrangement uses TRBV12-5 and TRBJ2-2; D uncertain. This CDR3 has 15 residues. Germline V gene data show CDR1 as LGHNT and CDR2 as FRNRAP. Trimming took off 5 bases at V and 3 bases at J, with 13 bases between the two ends. CDR3 loop: CASGPPGSDTGELFF. The CDR3 nucleotides are TGTGCTAGTGGTCCCCCCGGCAGCGACACCGGGGAGCTGTTTTTT.

The chain is built from TRBV6-2 or TRBV6-3 and TRBJ2-7; 7 bases fit TRBD2. Trimming at V came to 5 bases and at J to 0 bases, leaving 7 bases not matched to a gene. Germline V CDR1 and CDR2: MNHEY, SVGEGT. The CDR3 loop spans 15 amino acids. The DNA for the CDR3 is TGTGCCAGCAGTGACAGCGGGACCGTCTCCTACGAGCAGTACTTC. Its translation is CASSDSGTVSYEQYF.

This clone was counted a single time. The chain couples TRBV12-3 or TRBV12-4 to TRBJ1-2; a weak D match, TRBD1 (5 bases). The CDR3 spans 12 residues. V was trimmed by 3 bases and J by 10 bases, leaving 12 bases between them. The CDR3 sequence: CASSFGQGDYTF. CDR3 coding DNA: TGTGCCAGCAGTTTCGGGCAAGGGGACTACACCTTC.

The V gene is TRBV11-2, the J gene TRBJ1-4, with TRBD1 as a possible D gene (6 bases). The germline CDR1 and CDR2 sequences are SGHAT and FQNNGV. V shed 5 bases and J shed 8 bases, with 18 bases lying between them. The CDR3 is 15 residues long. The CDR3 bases are TGTGCCAGCAGCCCGAGGGGGAATTTAGGGGAAAAACTGTTTTTT. Translation: CASSPRGNLGEKLFF.

Here the CDR3 DNA reads TGTGCCAGCAGTCCAAGCGGGGCCGGGGAGCTGTTTTTT. This translates into CASSPSGAGELFF. The chain links TRBV7-3 to TRBJ2-2; the match to TRBD2 covers 7 bases. V lost 6 bases, J lost 6 bases, and 4 bases stayed unmatched. The CDR3 consists of 13 residues. The V gene's germline CDR1 is SGHTA and CDR2 FQGTGA.

This clone was counted a single time. This chain links TRBV5-1 with TRBJ2-1; D is ambiguous. This CDR3 is 14 amino acids long. Trimming left V 0 bases short and J 8 bases short, with 12 bases between. The germline gives CDR1 SGHRS, CDR2 YFSETQ. The CDR3 reads CASSLAYLYDEQFF. CDR3 sequence (DNA): TGCGCCAGCAGCTTGGCCTACTTATATGATGAGCAGTTCTTC.

J is TRBJ2-7 and V is TRBV5-1; D may be TRBD2 (5 bases). Trimming left V 4 bases short and J 0 bases short, with 11 bases between. CDR1 is SGHRS and CDR2 is YFSETQ in the germline V gene. This CDR3 region has 14 residues. CDR3 amino acids: CASSPQAGSYEQYF. In DNA form, the CDR3 reads TGCGCCAGCAGCCCCCAGGCGGGCTCCTACGAGCAGTACTTC.

The V and J genes are TRBV28 and TRBJ1-6; D remains unclear. Trimming removed 6 bases from V and 7 bases from J, with 13 bases in between. CDR1 and CDR2 from the germline V gene are MDHEN and SYDVKM. CDR3 length: 14 residues. The CDR3 here is CASRKPIRNSPLHF. The CDR3 DNA is TGTGCCAGCAGAAAGCCGATCCGGAATTCACCCCTCCACTTT.

J is TRBJ2-7 and V is TRBV5-1; 8 bases match TRBD2. The V segment lost 6 bases and the J segment 0 bases; nucleotides outside the gene matches: 17. Germline-derived CDR1 and CDR2 are SGHRS and YFSETQ. The CDR3 is made up of 18 amino acids. The CDR3 bases are TGCGCCAGCACCAAATTCCCTAGCGGGTCAGCGGGCTCCTACGAGCAGTACTTC. It translates to CASTKFPSGSAGSYEQYF.

The chain uses TRBV6-5 and TRBJ2-2, with D perhaps TRBD2 (6 bases). This CDR3 has 15 amino acids. Trimming removed 6 bases from V and 7 bases from J, with 18 bases in between. The germline V gene encodes CDR1 MNHEY and CDR2 SVGAGI. This CDR3 is CASRTLGTFDGELFF. CDR3 DNA sequence: TGTGCCAGCAGGACCCTCGGGACTTTCGACGGGGAGCTGTTTTTT.

This chain uses TRBV2 with TRBJ1-4; no reliable D call. The V gene's germline CDR1 is SNHLY and CDR2 FYNNEI. V was trimmed by 6 bases and J by 0 bases, leaving 8 bases between them. CDR3 size: 14 residues. Here the CDR3 reads CASRTRSTNEKLFF. CDR3 coding DNA: TGTGCCAGCAGGACGAGGTCAACTAATGAAAAACTGTTTTTT.

V and J are TRBV7-6 and TRBJ2-2, with 7 bases fitting TRBD1. Trimming removed 3 bases from V and 5 bases from J; junction bases left unmatched: 9. The CDR3 has 16 amino acids. Germline V gene lookup returns CDR1 SGHVS and CDR2 FNYEAQ. The CDR3 loop is CASSLNRQGRTGELFF. CDR3 DNA sequence: TGTGCCAGCAGCTTGAACCGACAGGGTCGGACCGGGGAGCTGTTTTTT.

V is TRBV27 and J is TRBJ1-5; tentative D call: TRBD1 (5 bases). V was shortened by 8 bases and J by 6 bases, with 11 bases between the two germline ends. CDR1 and CDR2 (germline): MNHEY, SMNVEV (reference sequence). This CDR3 region has 12 residues. As DNA, the CDR3 is TGTGCCAGCCGGGGGTCGAGTCAGCCCCAGCATTTT. Amino acids: CASRGSSQPQHF.

The gene calls are TRBV6-5 and TRBJ2-3, with a tentative D call TRBD1 (6 bases). This CDR3 spans 13 amino acids. The V gene lost 10 bases and the J gene lost 4 bases, with 15 bases spanning the gap. The germline V gene encodes CDR1 MNHEY and CDR2 SVGAGI. CDR3 bases: TGTGCCACGAACAGGGAGAGGCCAGATACGCAGTATTTT. It specifies CATNRERPDTQYF.

The rearrangement links TRBV19 to TRBJ2-7; 14 positions match TRBD2. V shed 4 bases, J shed 4 bases, and the junction held 3 bases outside the gene matches. From germline, CDR1 is LNHDA and CDR2 SQIVND (reference sequence). The CDR3 sequence is 15 residues long. CDR3 sequence (DNA): TGTGCCAGTAGTACGGGACTAGCGGGAGTATACGAGCAGTACTTC. This sequence encodes CASSTGLAGVYEQYF.

V and J are TRBV10-3 and TRBJ2-5; 7 bases map to TRBD2. The CDR3 loop spans 15 amino acids. Per germline, CDR1 ENHRY and CDR2 SYGVKD. Unmatched junction bases numbered 9, after V lost 4 bases and J lost 4 bases. The CDR3 spells CAISGGSGRGETQYF. CDR3 in DNA: TGTGCCATCAGTGGGGGGTCGGGGAGGGGAGAGACCCAGTACTTC.

This clone was found a few times. V gene TRBV14 combines with J gene TRBJ1-1; 7 nucleotides match TRBD1. The CDR3 consists of 15 residues. From germline, CDR1 is SGHDN and CDR2 FVKESK. V shed 3 bases and J 5 bases; nucleotides not matched to a gene: 9. CDR3: CASSQRQGGFTEAFF. The CDR3 nucleotides are TGTGCCAGCAGCCAGCGACAGGGAGGTTTTACTGAAGCTTTCTTT.